Each of the 28 T cell receptor beta chains below was sequenced from the same sample in a study of cytomegalovirus exposure and HLA in healthy donors (dated by TCRdb to 2016 to 2017). Library preparation was by the immunoSEQ multiplex PCR assay. A mixture of 60 forward primers for TCR Vbeta segments and 13 reverse primers for TCR Jbeta segments was used in the multiplex PCR. TCRdb carries this immuneACCESS record with in-frame sequences only. Its versions omit some clonotypes, under half of them owing to an unresolved V gene in the studies checked, with the rest unexplained. A total of tens of thousands of clones appear in this sample, around 82% of them only once. The ten largest clonotypes hold around 5.9% of the sample. Sequencing was performed on PBMCs. These receptors were taken from a male donor in good health and CMV-seronegative.

This clone was seen a handful of times. The chain links TRBV5-4 to TRBJ1-4, with 9 nucleotides matching TRBD1. Germline V CDR1 and CDR2: SGHNT, YYREEE (reference sequence). The CDR3 sequence is 12 residues long. The V segment lost 4 bases and the J segment 15 bases; nucleotides outside the gene matches: 7. The CDR3: CASSLGTGKVFF. CDR3 bases: TGTGCCAGCAGCCTCGGGACAGGGAAGGTGTTTTTT.

The chain couples TRBV9 to TRBJ2-3, with D possibly matching TRBD2 (6 bases). The germline gives CDR1 SGDLS, CDR2 YYNGEE. Deletions cut 0 bases from V and 3 bases from J, with 11 bases between. The CDR3 has 15 residues. CDR3 DNA: TGTGCCAGCAGCGTAGCGGGGGTCCAGACAGATACGCAGTATTTT. Protein sequence: CASSVAGVQTDTQYF. Using reference TRBV9 and TRBJ2-3 for the parts outside the CDR3, the full variable domain is DSGVTQTPKHLITATGQRVTLRCSPRSGDLSVYWYQQSLDQGLQFLIQYYNGEERAKGNILERFSAQQFPDLHSELNLSSLELGDSALYFCASSVAGVQTDTQYFGPGTRLTVL.

The rearrangement uses TRBV27 and TRBJ1-1; no reliable D call. Trimming left V 7 bases short and J 2 bases short, with 14 bases between. Germline V gene lookup returns CDR1 MNHEY and CDR2 SMNVEV (reference sequence). The CDR3 contains 14 residues. The CDR3 protein is CASTVGSGNTEAFF. For the CDR3, the DNA is TGTGCCAGCACCGTGGGATCGGGAAACACTGAAGCTTTCTTT.

This clone was observed a few times. The J gene is TRBJ1-1, the V gene TRBV18, with 10 bases identical to TRBD1. The germline V gene has CDR1 KGHSH and CDR2 LQKENI. The CDR3 totals 13 residues. Trimming took 7 bases from V and 12 from J; bases not matched to a gene: 11. This CDR3 is CASYIGQGGRTFF. The CDR3 nucleotides read TGTGCCAGCTACATAGGACAGGGGGGAAGAACTTTCTTT.

The chain recombines TRBV19 with TRBJ1-2; TRBD1 matches 7 bases. J gave up 7 bases and V 6 bases, and 11 bases lay outside the gene matches. Germline V gene data show CDR1 as LNHDA and CDR2 as SQIVND (reference sequence). This CDR3 contains 14 residues. CDR3 DNA sequence: TGTGCCAGTAGCAACCAGGGGGAGGTCTTTGGCTACACCTTC. It specifies CASSNQGEVFGYTF.

This rearrangement joins TRBV7-2 to TRBJ1-4; 11 bases line up with TRBD1. This CDR3 is built from 17 residues. Losses at the gene ends were 0 bases for V and 8 bases for J; bases not matched to a gene: 8. Germline assignment: CDR1 SGHTA and CDR2 FQGNSA. CDR3 residues: CASSLASRTGGQEKLFF. CDR3 coding DNA: TGTGCCAGCAGCTTAGCGAGCAGGACAGGGGGCCAGGAAAAACTGTTTTTT.

V gene TRBV15 combines with J gene TRBJ2-7, with TRBD1 matching 7 bases. The CDR3 sequence is 14 residues long. The germline CDR1 and CDR2 sequences are LNHNV and YYDKDF (reference sequence). With 3 bases clipped from V and 3 bases from J, the junction kept 5 bases outside the gene matches. The CDR3: CATSRTTGSYEQYF. Written as DNA, the CDR3 is TGTGCCACCAGCAGGACGACAGGGAGCTACGAGCAGTACTTC.

The genes are TRBV29-1 and TRBJ2-1; D uncertain. The CDR3 contains 17 residues. The V and J ends lost 0 bases and 3 bases respectively, with 18 bases between them. Germline V gene sequence: CDR1 SQVTM, CDR2 ANQGSEA. The CDR3 DNA is TGCAGCGTTGAAGATCTTTCGCCCGCCCAGGTCTACAATGAGCAGTTCTTC. Encoded protein: CSVEDLSPAQVYNEQFF.

The CDR3 loop is CASTTVSGNTIYF. CDR3 DNA sequence: TGTGCCAGCACGACAGTTTCTGGAAACACCATATATTTT. V usage is TRBV6-5 and J usage is TRBJ1-3, with TRBD1 as a possible D gene (5 bases). V was shortened by 7 bases and J by 1 base, with 8 bases between the two germline ends. The CDR3 contains 13 residues. Germline lookup yields CDR1 MNHEY and CDR2 SVGAGI.

There are a few counts of this clone. The rearrangement uses TRBV6-5 and TRBJ2-7, with 8 bases fitting TRBD1. Germline V gives CDR1 MNHEY, CDR2 SVGAGI. J gave up 5 bases and V 4 bases, and 4 bases lay outside the gene matches. CDR3 length: 13 amino acids. CDR3 in DNA: TGTGCCAGCAGTTTCGACAGGGGCCACGAGCAGTACTTC. This sequence encodes CASSFDRGHEQYF.

The V call is TRBV29-1, the J call TRBJ1-2; the D gene is possibly TRBD1 (5 bases). Germline V gives CDR1 SQVTM, CDR2 ANQGSEA. V was trimmed by 3 bases and J by 5 bases, leaving 10 bases between them. The CDR3 covers 12 residues. The CDR3 bases are TGCAGCGTTGACAGGGTGATTTATGGCTACACCTTC. Translating it yields CSVDRVIYGYTF.

This clone was counted between two and nine times. Other DNA sequences in the sample encode the same CDR3. The CDR3 region is CASSYRDRVDSPLHF. DNA of the CDR3: TGTGCCAGCAGTTACAGGGACAGGGTGGATTCACCCCTCCACTTT. The V and J genes are TRBV6-6 and TRBJ1-6, with TRBD1 identical over 9 bases. The ends lost 2 bases at V and 8 bases at J; junction bases unmatched: 4. Germline lookup yields CDR1 MNHNY and CDR2 SVGAGI (reference sequence). The CDR3 loop spans 15 amino acids.

The chain joins TRBV9 to TRBJ1-1; 7 bases line up with TRBD1. CDR3 length: 18 residues. CDR1 and CDR2 from the germline V gene are SGDLS and YYNGEE. Losses at the gene ends were 4 bases for V and 1 base for J; bases not matched to a gene: 16. DNA for the CDR3: TGTGCCAGCAGCCCCCGACCCTTCTCGACAGGGAAGAACACTGAAGCTTTCTTT. It encodes CASSPRPFSTGKNTEAFF.

In its sample, this clone was seen once. The chain recombines TRBV7-2 with TRBJ2-1, with TRBD2 matching over 14 bases. Germline trimming cut 4 bases from V and 3 bases from J; bases unmatched to any gene: 2. The germline gives CDR1 SGHTA, CDR2 FQGNSA. This CDR3 contains 16 residues. The CDR3 coding sequence is TGTGCCAGCAGCTGGACTAGCGGGGGGCTCTACAATGAGCAGTTCTTC. This gives the protein CASSWTSGGLYNEQFF.

CDR3 nucleotides: TGTGCCAGTAGTACAGAACAGGGGATCGTGGTGAACACTGAAGCTTTCTTT. Translation: CASSTEQGIVVNTEAFF. The chain recombines TRBV19 with TRBJ1-1; TRBD1 aligns across 7 bases. Germline V gene lookup returns CDR1 LNHDA and CDR2 SQIVND (reference sequence). The CDR3 has 17 amino acids. V was clipped by 4 bases and J by 0 bases; unmatched bases: 11.

This clone was counted a single time. The chain couples TRBV30 to TRBJ1-3; perhaps TRBD1 as D (5 bases). The germline gives CDR1 GTSNPN, CDR2 SVGIG (reference sequence). The CDR3 runs to 15 residues. V shed 3 bases and J shed 2 bases, with 14 bases lying between them. The CDR3 reads CAWRRMAGAGNTIYF. In DNA form, the CDR3 reads TGTGCCTGGAGGCGGATGGCGGGGGCTGGAAACACCATATATTTT.

This clone occurred a few times. The rearrangement uses TRBV7-9 and TRBJ1-1; 7 bases align to TRBD1. Trimming took 2 bases from V and 1 from J; bases not matched to a gene: 1. The CDR3 covers 14 residues. The germline V gene encodes CDR1 SEHNR and CDR2 FQNEAQ (reference sequence). CDR3 sequence: CASSLRGPNTEAFF. In nucleotides, the CDR3 is TGTGCCAGCAGCTTAAGGGGGCCGAACACTGAAGCTTTCTTT.

The gene calls are TRBV11-1 and TRBJ2-3; 9 bases match TRBD1. The CDR3 loop spans 14 amino acids. Germline CDR1 and CDR2: SGHAT and FQDESV (reference sequence). With 10 bases clipped from V and 0 bases from J, the junction kept 5 bases outside the gene matches. The CDR3 region has the DNA TGTGCCACCAACAGGGGGCTGAGCACAGATACGCAGTATTTT. It translates to CATNRGLSTDTQYF.

The V gene is TRBV6-6, the J gene TRBJ1-1, with D possibly TRBD1 on 5 matching bases. CDR3 length equals 16 residues. CDR1 and CDR2 from the germline V gene are MNHNY and SVGAGI (reference sequence). V lost 2 bases to trimming and J lost 4 bases, with 17 bases between them. The CDR3 region is CASSYPGMGGITEAFF. The CDR3 region has the DNA TGTGCCAGCAGTTACCCGGGGATGGGGGGGATCACTGAAGCTTTCTTT.

In nucleotides, the CDR3 is TGTGCCACCTCTTTCCAGGGGCGCACTGAAGCTTTCTTT. Protein sequence: CATSFQGRTEAFF. The J gene is TRBJ1-1, the V gene TRBV19; D might be TRBD1 (6 bases). The length of the CDR3 is 13 residues. Trimming cost V 10 bases and J 4 bases, with 16 bases left between them. Germline V gene sequence: CDR1 LNHDA, CDR2 SQIVND (reference sequence).

The gene calls are TRBV5-1 and TRBJ1-3, with TRBD1 identical over 7 bases. This CDR3 comprises 14 residues. Unmatched junction bases numbered 3, after V lost 4 bases and J lost 2 bases. Germline values: CDR1 SGHRS, CDR2 YFSETQ. CDR3 in amino acids: CASSPQGAGNTIYF. The DNA of the CDR3 is TGCGCCAGCAGCCCCCAGGGGGCTGGAAACACCATATATTTT.

The chain recombines TRBV19 with TRBJ1-6; the match to TRBD1 covers 8 bases. The CDR3 is 15 residues long. The V gene end was trimmed by 6 bases and the J gene end by 7 bases; junction bases not matched to a gene: 8. CDR1 and CDR2 (germline): LNHDA, SQIVND (reference sequence). The CDR3, as DNA: TGTGCCAGTAGCGGACAGGGCAGGGAAAATTCACCCCTCCACTTT. It codes for CASSGQGRENSPLHF.

A remark on this clone: Mismatch with germline at one junction end may stem from a read error. The CDR3 reads CASSLGQTTDTQYF. In DNA form, the CDR3 reads TGTGCTAGCAGCCTGGGACAGACCACAGATACGCAGTATTTT. The chain couples TRBV7-7 to TRBJ2-3, with TRBD1 matching 7 bases. Germline V gene sequence: CDR1 SSHAT, CDR2 FNYEAQ (reference sequence). CDR3 size: 14 residues. The variable domain in full, completed from reference TRBV7-7 and TRBJ2-3, reads GAGVSQSPRYKVTKRGQDVTLRCDPISSHATLYWYQQALGQGPEFLTYFNYEAQPDKSGLPSDRFSAERPEGSISTLTIQRTEQRDSAMYRCASSLGQTTDTQYFGPGTRLTVL.

This clone was observed a few times. The J gene is TRBJ2-3, the V gene TRBV10-3; TRBD1 aligns across 7 bases. This CDR3 is 14 amino acids long. Germline trimming cut 7 bases from V and 4 bases from J; bases unmatched to any gene: 8. Germline loops: CDR1 ENHRY, CDR2 SYGVKD. The DNA of the CDR3 is TGTGCCATCAAACCGACAGGGTCGTCAGATACGCAGTATTTT. This codes for CAIKPTGSSDTQYF.

This clone was observed a single time. The chain links TRBV7-8 to TRBJ2-7; 8 bases fit TRBD2. The J segment lost 4 bases and the V segment lost 7 bases, leaving 9 bases of the junction unmatched. Looked up from germline, CDR1 is SGHVS and CDR2 is FQNEAQ. This CDR3 has 14 residues. CDR3 amino acids: CASTRLGGGYEQYF. The CDR3, as DNA: TGTGCCAGCACCCGACTCGGGGGGGGTTACGAGCAGTACTTC.

The genes are TRBV28 and TRBJ2-3, with D perhaps matching TRBD1 or TRBD2 (10 bases each). Trimming removed 5 bases at V and 2 bases at J, with 26 bases between. Per the germline V gene, CDR1 is MDHEN and CDR2 is SYDVKM. This CDR3 region has 19 residues. In DNA, the CDR3 is TGTGCCAGCAGTGCGGACAGGGGGAGCACTAGCGGGGCCACAGATACGCAGTATTTT. This codes for CASSADRGSTSGATDTQYF.

This rearrangement joins TRBV7-3 to TRBJ2-5; possibly TRBD2 for D (5 bases). The CDR3 is 13 amino acids. The germline gives CDR1 SGHTA, CDR2 FQGTGA. V dropped 4 bases and J dropped 4 bases, with 10 bases sitting between them. The DNA for the CDR3 is TGTGCCAGCAGCTCCACTAGAGGAGAGACCCAGTACTTC. It codes for CASSSTRGETQYF.

The chain recombines TRBV11-3 with TRBJ1-1, with TRBD1 matching over 7 bases. The CDR3 covers 13 residues. Per germline, CDR1 SGHNT and CDR2 YENEEA. The trim removed 10 bases at V and 4 bases at J, leaving 9 bases unmatched. CDR3 sequence reads: CATQTGLLTEAFF. CDR3 coding DNA: TGTGCCACCCAGACAGGGTTGCTCACTGAAGCTTTCTTT.